This T cell receptor (beta chain) emerged from a study of long-term antiretroviral therapy in people with HIV (dated by TCRdb to between 2021 and 2024). About the full investigation: The earliest samples were collected approximately a decade before the 2015 WHO recommendation for immediate ART, a period when ART was typically delayed until CD4 counts fell. No cross-contamination during QIAcube processing turned up in test extractions that ran a monoclonal T-cell line alongside 33 polyclonal samples. A total of 150 to 200 cryopreserved PBMC samples were contributed to the cohort by 30 adults with confirmed HIV infection, with samples collected serially over a mean of approximately six years (range 1-12). A retrospective serial study tested whether changes in peripheral blood TRB repertoire composition and diversity were associated with ART initiation and durable HIV suppression. About 35% of the 30 participants with HIV were female.

From the cysteine up to the phenylalanine, the CDR3 has a length of 13 residues. The CDR3 DNA has 39 bases and is translated from base 1. The germline V gene supplies CDR1 SGHTS and CDR2 YDEGEE. V is clipped by 4 bases and J by 7 bases, and the sequence between their germline boundaries is 12 bases long. To be included, a participant needed at least one PBMC sample from before ART initiation plus at least two post-ART samples. Every participant with HIV received treatment in the United States of America. Before DNA extraction, cryopreserved samples of about 0.9-10 million PBMC were thawed and then washed. At the time of the earliest PBMC sample for each participant with HIV, ages ranged from roughly 23 to 60 years. Per participant, PBMC samples came from 1-4 timepoints prior to ART initiation and 2-8 timepoints following ART initiation, for a median of 7 samples. Serial HIV viral load, CD4+ T-cell count, ART history and demographic data were obtained for every participant. Using a Qiagen kit on a QIAcube, genomic DNA was extracted from unsorted PBMC, with samples processed in batches of 12.

A single count supports this clone. Its target antigen remains unknown. Base-call qualities are not available, and no considerably larger clone is one nucleotide away. The immunoSEQ hsTCRB v3.0 assay was used at survey level resolution for TRB variable region sequencing. The targeted TRB sequencing depth was roughly 40,000-55,000 T-cell genomes per sample. TRB libraries were pooled and sequenced on an Illumina MiSeq using a v3 150-cycle kit. Per the authors' processing: Repertoire analysis was run in R within a reproducible Nextflow workflow that covered QC, data transformation and analysis. Custom analyses were implemented in LymphoSeq2, an R package for AIRR-Seq data exploration. A few samples yielding fewer than 5000 total TRB sequences were excluded, leaving roughly 200 analyzed HIV repertoires. Among the approximately 200 retained HIV repertoires, some 60 were collected before ART initiation and 129 after ART initiation. Each repertoire was downsampled to 5000 TRB nucleotide sequences, and summary statistics were averaged across 100 downsampling iterations. Only TRB sequences with CDR3 regions of at least seven amino acids were retained for analysis. A Shannon entropy-derived clonality score and the Gini coefficient were used to measure diversity. Repertoire networks linked the top 5000 CDR3 amino acid sequences whenever two sequences differed by an edit distance of one. GLIPH2 predicted antigen specificity groups and MHC restriction for TRB CDR3 amino acid sequences. Known CMV, EBV, HIV or tissue antigen associations were flagged by matching CDR3 amino acid sequences against VDJdb and McPAS-TCR. Pre-ART, post-ART and control groups were compared with Wilcoxon signed-rank tests and Holm-Bonferroni correction. TCRdb mirrors the immuneACCESS table, restricted to in-frame sequences. Some clones are absent from its copies; in checked studies, under half trace to an unresolved V gene, and the reason for the others is unknown. The V and J calls and the clone size are those of that table, but D and trimming were determined from the DNA. The sample table contains about 20,000 clones; only one count was recorded for less than 85% of them. Approximately 12% of the sample is taken by the ten largest.

Overall study results and their limits: CDR3 length ranges in HIV repertoires were narrower than in controls, and network structure suggested an antigen-experienced repertoire with only a slight naive shift after ART. The repertoire was dominated across all time points by expanded TRB clones identified before ART initiation, although this dominance was seen to fluctuate and to decrease in many PLHIV after ART. No data were available on ART adherence, viral resistance or therapy changes, limiting inferences about post-ART repertoire changes. The samples were dated from about 2003 to 2017, and the ART regimens that were used may be less effective than current ART regimens. Because pre-ART samples had limited cell numbers, profiling was done on unsorted PBMC rather than on sorted CD4+ and CD8+ T cells. Owing to limited PBMC availability, only the TCR beta chain was sequenced, without alpha chain pairing. Starting ART was linked to a significant rise in TRB diversity, yet even with long-term ART the diversity remained significantly lower than in transplant donor controls.

Sequencing used unsorted PBMCs, obtained around 2.5 years after starting antiretroviral therapy. The receptor comes from a man aged 40-50 years with HIV. The sequence links TRBV5-8 to TRBJ1-5; a weak D assignment points to TRBD1 (5 bases agree). The CDR3 in this case is CASSVEQGQPQHF. The bases are TGTGCCAGCAGCGTGGAGCAGGGACAGCCCCAGCATTTT. The variable domain in full, with residues beyond the CDR3 obtained from the reference TRBV5-8 and TRBJ1-5 genes, is EAGVTQSPTHLIKTRGQQATLRCSPISGHTSVYWYQQALGLGLQFLLWYDEGEERNRGNFPPRFSGRQFPNYSSELNVNALELEDSALYLCASSVEQGQPQHFGDGTRLSIL.